The 26 T cell receptor beta chains below come from one sample, sequenced in a study of spatial heterogeneity in lung cancer. Time point of the sample: blood at routine non-recurrence follow-up after resection. TCRdb re-called the 5' RACE reads through MiXCR, storing one row per CDR3 protein. The sample lists 9,500 to 12,000 distinct CDR3 sequences, 10% occurring once. Here the sequenced sample was PBMCs, taken at follow-up. Every receptor here comes from a female donor with early-stage non-small cell lung cancer.

The V and J genes are TRBV28 and TRBJ2-1, with D tentatively TRBD1 or TRBD2 (5 bases each). The V gene lost 5 bases and the J gene lost 10 bases, with 9 bases spanning the gap. The CDR3 covers 11 residues. The germline V gene has CDR1 MDHEN and CDR2 SYDVKM. The CDR3 sequence is CASSMGTEQFF. The DNA of the CDR3 is TGTGCCAGCAGTATGGGGACGGAGCAGTTCTTC.

This clonotype was seen ten or more times. The chain uses TRBV20-1 and TRBJ2-3; D is perhaps TRBD2 (7 bases). Trimming removed 1 base from V and 1 base from J, with 15 bases in between. Germline V gives CDR1 DFQATT, CDR2 SNEGSKA (reference sequence). There are 16 residues in the CDR3. The CDR3, as DNA: TGCAGTGCTAGAGGCCCCCAGGGGAGGGGCACAGATACGCAGTATTTT. Translated: CSARGPQGRGTDTQYF.

This clonotype was seen ten or more times. The gene calls are TRBV28 and TRBJ1-2; perhaps TRBD1 as D (5 bases). Germline CDR1 reads MDHEN; CDR2 reads SYDVKM. The V end lost 6 bases, the J end lost 7 bases, and 18 bases lay between the germline ends. CDR3 length equals 14 residues. CDR3 amino acids: CASSTPGGGRGYTF. CDR3 DNA sequence: TGTGCCAGCAGCACCCCGGGCGGGGGACGTGGCTACACCTTC.

This clonotype was detected only a few times. The V and J genes are TRBV5-6 and TRBJ1-4, with D possibly TRBD1 on 5 matching bases. Trimming took off 6 bases at V and 5 bases at J, with 17 bases between the two ends. CDR1 is SGHDT, CDR2 YYEEEE, per germline. The length of the CDR3 is 15 residues. This CDR3 reads CASKTGGGSNEKLFF. CDR3 bases: TGTGCCAGCAAGACCGGCGGGGGTAGCAATGAAAAACTGTTTTTT. Full variable domain (remainder filled in from reference TRBV5-6 and TRBJ1-4): DAGVTQSPTHLIKTRGQQVTLRCSPKSGHDTVSWYQQALGQGPQFIFQYYEEEERQRGNFPDRFSGHQFPNYSSELNVNALLLGDSALYLCASKTGGGSNEKLFFGSGTQLSVL.

This clonotype was found once. The rearrangement uses TRBV7-9 and TRBJ2-3; D is possibly TRBD2 (7 bases). The germline V and J ends were trimmed by 1 base and 5 bases, with 13 bases remaining between them. CDR3 size: 15 residues. The germline V gene has CDR1 SEHNR and CDR2 FQNEAQ (reference sequence). CDR3 sequence reads: CASSLGGGGGDTQYF. DNA for the CDR3: TGTGCCAGCAGCTTAGGCGGGGGCGGAGGAGATACGCAGTATTTT.

Ten or more counts support this clonotype. V and J are TRBV19 and TRBJ1-2, with D possibly matching TRBD1 (6 bases). Germline loops: CDR1 LNHDA, CDR2 SQIVND (reference sequence). Trimming shortened V by 5 bases and J by 6 bases, and 16 bases separated the two germline ends. This CDR3 has 14 amino acids. Written as DNA, the CDR3 is TGTGCCAGTAGTTGGCAGGGGAAAAAGAATGGCTACACCTTC. This encodes CASSWQGKKNGYTF.

This clonotype has at least ten counts. V is TRBV28 and J is TRBJ1-2, with D perhaps matching TRBD1 (5 bases). Germline V gene sequence: CDR1 MDHEN, CDR2 SYDVKM. Trimming removed 6 bases at V and 8 bases at J, with 16 bases between. CDR3 length equals 13 residues. Here the CDR3 reads CASREQDLWGYTF. The CDR3 region has the DNA TGTGCCAGCAGGGAACAGGATTTGTGGGGCTACACCTTC.

Of note for this clonotype: A much larger clone lies a single base off, so this may be a read error. The V and J genes are TRBV28 and TRBJ1-2, with TRBD1 identical over 9 bases. The CDR3 is 15 residues long. CDR1 and CDR2 from the germline V gene are MDHEN and SYDVKM. Here the CDR3 DNA reads TGTACCAGCAGCCGTACGACAGGGGGTCGTTATGGCTACACCTTC. As protein: CTSSRTTGGRYGYTF.

This clonotype was detected ten times or more. The chain employs TRBV7-2 and TRBJ2-1; TRBD1 agrees at 10 bases. V shed 8 bases, J shed 0 bases, and the junction held 4 bases outside the gene matches. This CDR3 spans 15 amino acids. CDR1 is SGHTA, CDR2 FQGNSA, per germline. This chain's CDR3 is CASQDRGGSYNEQFF. CDR3 bases: TGTGCCAGCCAGGACAGGGGGGGCTCCTACAATGAGCAGTTCTTC.

This clonotype was detected ten times or more. This chain links TRBV20-1 with TRBJ2-7, with 12 bases lining up with TRBD2. Trimming took 6 bases from V and 0 from J; bases not matched to a gene: 12. The CDR3 spans 17 residues. Germline V CDR1 and CDR2: DFQATT, SNEGSKA (reference sequence). The CDR3 sequence: CSAQPGTSGFFSYEQYF. The CDR3, as DNA: TGCAGTGCGCAGCCAGGGACTAGCGGGTTCTTCTCCTACGAGCAGTACTTC.

This clonotype appeared many times. The chain has TRBV25-1 and TRBJ2-3, with D perhaps being TRBD1 or TRBD2 (7 bases each). Germline-derived CDR1 and CDR2 are MGHDK and SYGVNS. This CDR3 has 15 residues. Between the trimmed V and J ends, which lost 6 bases and 5 bases, there was a span of 18 bases. CDR3 sequence: CASRSGGAGGDTQYF. CDR3 coding DNA: TGTGCCAGCAGATCAGGGGGGGCAGGTGGAGATACGCAGTATTTT.

There are many counts of this clonotype. The rearrangement uses TRBV28 and TRBJ2-1; D is ambiguous. From germline, CDR1 is MDHEN and CDR2 SYDVKM. CDR3 size: 12 residues. Trimming removed 5 bases at V and 6 bases at J, with 8 bases between. In nucleotides, the CDR3 is TGTGCCAGCAGTCCGCGGCCCAATGAGCAGTTCTTC. Encoded protein: CASSPRPNEQFF. The whole variable domain, remainder taken from reference TRBV28 and TRBJ2-1, is DVKVTQSSRYLVKRTGEKVFLECVQDMDHENMFWYRQDPGLGLRLIYFSYDVKMKEKGDIPEGYSVSREKKERFSLILESASTNQTSMYLCASSPRPNEQFFGPGTRLTVL.

This clonotype has ten or more counts. One end of the junction fails to match germline, which may point to a read error. The chain recombines TRBV7-2 with TRBJ2-6; D is possibly TRBD1 or TRBD2 (5 bases each). The length of the CDR3 is 15 residues. Germline CDR1 is SGHTA and CDR2 is FQGNSA. CDR3 nucleotide sequence: TGTGCCAGCAGTTTAGAGGGGACTGGGGCCAACGTCCTGACTTTC. It encodes CASSLEGTGANVLTF.

Ten or more counts support this clonotype. The chain employs TRBV7-9 and TRBJ2-5; D possibly corresponds to TRBD1 (6 bases). Trimming stripped 5 bases from V and 3 bases from J, with 13 bases between. This CDR3 region has 14 residues. Germline CDR1 reads SEHNR; CDR2 reads FQNEAQ (reference sequence). CDR3 sequence: CASSTHDRKETQYF. Here the CDR3 DNA reads TGTGCCAGCAGCACCCATGACAGGAAAGAGACCCAGTACTTC.

This clonotype was observed at least ten times. The CDR3 protein is CASSHSGTDTQYF. CDR3 nucleotides: TGTGCCAGCAGCCATTCTGGCACAGATACGCAGTATTTT. This rearrangement joins TRBV5-8 to TRBJ2-3; D unclear. The CDR3 runs to 13 residues. V was cut by 4 bases and J by 1 base, with 7 bases left in between. CDR1 and CDR2 from the germline V gene are SGHTS and YDEGEE.

Ten or more counts support this clonotype. This rearrangement joins TRBV14 to TRBJ1-1, with TRBD1 as a possible D gene (5 bases). Germline V gene sequence: CDR1 SGHDN, CDR2 FVKESK. The V and J ends lost 1 base and 5 bases respectively, with 17 bases between them. The CDR3 has 16 amino acids. CDR3 DNA: TGTGCCAGCAGCCAAGGGTTTCTGTGGCAGGGAACTGAAGCTTTCTTT. Amino acids: CASSQGFLWQGTEAFF.

V gene TRBV4-1 combines with J gene TRBJ2-2, with 9 bases identical to TRBD1. Germline V lookup: CDR1 MGHRA, CDR2 YSYEKL. Trimming took 4 bases from V and 1 from J; bases not matched to a gene: 1. The CDR3 consists of 15 residues. The CDR3 nucleotides read TGCGCCAGCAGCCGGGGACAGGGGAACACCGGGGAGCTGTTTTTT. Amino acids: CASSRGQGNTGELFF.

This chain links TRBV7-8 with TRBJ2-4, with 8 nucleotides matching TRBD1. V lost 5 bases, J lost 6 bases, and 9 bases stayed unmatched. CDR3 size: 15 residues. Germline V gene data show CDR1 as SGHVS and CDR2 as FQNEAQ. The CDR3 is CASSARTGQGNIQYF. Here the CDR3 DNA reads TGTGCCAGCAGCGCTCGGACAGGGCAGGGAAACATTCAGTACTTC. Full variable domain (rest looked up from reference TRBV7-8 and TRBJ2-4): GAGVSQSPRYKVAKRGQDVALRCDPISGHVSLFWYQQALGQGPEFLTYFQNEAQLDKSGLPSDRFFAERPEGSVSTLKIQRTQQEDSAVYLCASSARTGQGNIQYFGAGTRLSVL.

This clonotype was found once. V usage is TRBV4-1 and J usage is TRBJ2-3; a weak D match, TRBD1 (5 bases). Trimming left V 1 base short and J 8 bases short, with 16 bases between. This CDR3 is 15 amino acids long. Germline-derived CDR1 and CDR2 are MGHRA and YSYEKL. CDR3 protein: CASSQARLGVTTQYF. The CDR3 DNA follows: TGCGCCAGCAGCCAAGCTCGGCTAGGGGTGACTACGCAGTATTTT.

This clonotype was counted ten times or more. The DNA of the CDR3 is TGTGCTTGGGAGTCCCACACAGATACGCAGTATTTT. It yields the protein CAWESHTDTQYF. The chain has TRBV7-9 and TRBJ2-3; maybe TRBD2 (5 bases). The CDR3 has 12 residues. The germline V gene encodes CDR1 SEHNR and CDR2 FQNEAQ (reference sequence).

The V gene is TRBV5-1, the J gene TRBJ2-1; D is perhaps TRBD1 (7 bases). The CDR3 has 13 residues. Germline-derived CDR1 and CDR2 are SGHRS and YFSETQ. V was trimmed by 4 bases and J by 7 bases, leaving 12 bases between them. CDR3 loop: CASSAGQINEQFF. In DNA form, the CDR3 reads TGCGCCAGCAGCGCGGGACAGATAAATGAGCAGTTCTTC.

This clonotype has at least ten counts. The chain links TRBV4-3 to TRBJ1-2; D may be TRBD1 (6 bases). This CDR3 has 16 amino acids. Germline V gives CDR1 LGHNA, CDR2 YSLEER. Trimming cost V 0 bases and J 4 bases, with 15 bases left between them. The CDR3 DNA sequence: TGCGCCAGCAGCCAAGATTCAGGGGATGGCGGCTATGGCTACACCTTC. Its translation: CASSQDSGDGGYGYTF.

This clonotype was found many times. The chain couples TRBV6-5 to TRBJ2-7, with 10 bases matching TRBD1. V was clipped by 5 bases and J by 6 bases; unmatched bases: 16. Germline V CDR1 and CDR2: MNHEY, SVGAGI. This CDR3 contains 17 residues. CDR3: CASSLSRPGQGISEQYF. The CDR3 nucleotides are TGTGCCAGCAGTCTAAGCCGACCGGGACAGGGGATCAGCGAGCAGTACTTC.

CDR3 protein: CASSVVETSGPYTGELFF. CDR3 sequence (DNA): TGTGCCAGCAGCGTAGTGGAGACTAGCGGTCCCTACACCGGGGAGCTGTTTTTT. The J gene is TRBJ2-2, the V gene TRBV9, with 9 bases lining up with TRBD2. Germline loops: CDR1 SGDLS, CDR2 YYNGEE. V dropped 0 bases and J dropped 3; count of bases not matched to a gene: 9. CDR3 length: 18 residues.

This clonotype has a count of ten or more. The V and J genes are TRBV4-1 and TRBJ2-7, with TRBD1 identical over 10 bases. This CDR3 spans 16 amino acids. Trimming removed 4 bases from V and 5 bases from J; junction bases left unmatched: 11. Germline CDR1 and CDR2: MGHRA and YSYEKL. The CDR3 coding sequence is TGCGCCAGCAGCCCCTGGGGGACAGGGGTTCTCGACGAGCAGTACTTC. Translating gives CASSPWGTGVLDEQYF.

The J gene is TRBJ2-1, the V gene TRBV9; 10 bases are a match to TRBD2. CDR1 SGDLS and CDR2 YYNGEE come from the germline V gene. J lost 8 bases, V lost 3 bases, and 5 bases had no gene match. The CDR3 is 14 residues long. DNA for the CDR3: TGTGCCAGCAGCGGGTCTAGCGGGAGCGATGAGCAGTTCTTC. It specifies CASSGSSGSDEQFF.